This T cell receptor (beta chain) was identified in a study of CD8 T cells in ankylosing spondylitis. Findings and caveats of the study: Blood of patients with ankylosing spondylitis appeared to be characterized by a TCR beta motif of eight highly homologous variants.

Construction of TCR beta libraries was performed using quantitative 5'-RACE with molecular barcodes. Each CDR3 protein gets one entry after TCRdb re-called the 5' RACE reads with MiXCR. Altogether over 600,000 distinct CDR3 sequences are present, around a fifth being singletons, with the ten largest covering about a fifth. As concerns this clonotype: Its antigen is as yet unknown.

The CDR3 covers 14 residues. Germline V gives CDR1 SGHAT, CDR2 FQDESV (reference sequence). V gave up 2 bases and J gave up 2 bases; unmatched junction bases: 1. The clonotype comes from a male donor with ankylosing spondylitis. The sequencing sample was made of blood, either unsorted or a sorted T cell fraction (not recorded which). The chain carries TRBV11-1 and TRBJ2-7; 9 bases are shared with TRBD2. The CDR3, as DNA: TGTGCCAGCAGCTTAAGACTAGCGGCCTACGAGCAGTACTTC. Protein: CASSLRLAAYEQYF.